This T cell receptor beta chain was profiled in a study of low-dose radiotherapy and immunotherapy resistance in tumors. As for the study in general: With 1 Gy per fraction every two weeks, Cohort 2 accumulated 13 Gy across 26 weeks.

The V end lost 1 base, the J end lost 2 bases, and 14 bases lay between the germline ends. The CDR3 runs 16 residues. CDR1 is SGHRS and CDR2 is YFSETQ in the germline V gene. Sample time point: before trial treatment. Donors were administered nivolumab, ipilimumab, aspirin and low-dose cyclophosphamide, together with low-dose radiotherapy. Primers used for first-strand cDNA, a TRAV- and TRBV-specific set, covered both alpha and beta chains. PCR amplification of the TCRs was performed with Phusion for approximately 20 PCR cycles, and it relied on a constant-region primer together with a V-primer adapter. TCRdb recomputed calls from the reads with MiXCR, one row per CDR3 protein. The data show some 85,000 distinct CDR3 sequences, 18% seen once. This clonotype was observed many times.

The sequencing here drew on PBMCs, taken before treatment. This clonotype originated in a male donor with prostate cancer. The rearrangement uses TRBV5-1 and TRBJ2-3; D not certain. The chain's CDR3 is CASSLPEPGNTDTQYF. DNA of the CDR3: TGCGCCAGCAGCTTGCCTGAGCCAGGAAACACAGATACGCAGTATTTT.